Below, 30 T cell receptor beta chains from the same sample are listed, as sequenced in a study of T cells in Graves' hyperthyroidism and ophthalmopathy. The CDR3 regions of TCR beta were amplified from RNA transcripts. The HTBI primer set was used in a first-round RT-PCR of the TCR CDR3. TCRdb recomputed calls from the multiplex PCR reads with MiXCR, one row per CDR3 protein. The sample gives around 430,000 distinct CDR3 sequences, under 15% of which show up once; around a third is in the top ten. Sequenced input: blood. These receptors all stem from a woman aged 30 to 39 with Graves' hyperthyroidism.

V gene TRBV3-1 combines with J gene TRBJ2-1; D may be TRBD2 (6 bases). Trimming shortened V by 4 bases and J by 0 bases, and 13 bases separated the two germline ends. This CDR3 contains 16 residues. In germline, CDR1 is LGHDT, CDR2 YNNKEL (reference sequence). The CDR3 here is CASSPQGLISYNEQFF. The CDR3 region has the DNA TGTGCCAGCAGCCCTCAGGGACTGATCTCCTACAATGAGCAGTTCTTC.

This clonotype was picked up one time. The chain recombines TRBV29-1 with TRBJ2-3, with TRBD2 matching over 10 bases. The CDR3 is 16 residues long. V was pared by 4 bases and J by 3 bases, with 10 bases of the junction left unmatched. Germline assignment: CDR1 SQVTM and CDR2 ANQGSEA. CDR3 in DNA: TGCAGCGTTGGTCTAGCGGGAGAAGGGGGGACAGATACGCAGTATTTT. Translating gives CSVGLAGEGGTDTQYF.

This clonotype came up many times. V gene TRBV28 combines with J gene TRBJ1-2, with 7 bases that match TRBD1. Germline V gene data show CDR1 as MDHEN and CDR2 as SYDVKM. The ends lost 4 bases at V and 4 bases at J; junction bases unmatched: 12. The CDR3 totals 16 residues. In DNA, the CDR3 is TGTGCCAGCAGTTCCCCCTGGACAGGAGAGGGCTATGGCTACACCTTC. Translated, it gives CASSSPWTGEGYGYTF.

Ten or more counts support this clonotype. The chain recombines TRBV30 with TRBJ1-5; 10 bases map to TRBD1. The CDR3 totals 14 residues. J lost 4 bases, V lost 0 bases, and 0 bases had no gene match. Looked up from germline, CDR1 is GTSNPN and CDR2 is SVGIG (reference sequence). The CDR3 reads CAWSVGQGNQPQHF. The CDR3 coding sequence is TGTGCCTGGAGTGTGGGACAGGGGAATCAGCCCCAGCATTTT. The full variable domain, in which reference TRBV30 and TRBJ1-5 provide the parts outside the CDR3, is SQTIHQWPATLVQPVGSPLSLECTVEGTSNPNLYWYRQAAGRGLQLLFYSVGIGQISSEVPQNLSASRPQDRQFILSSKKLLLSDSGFYLCAWSVGQGNQPQHFGDGTRLSIL.

Many counts were recorded for this clonotype. This chain connects TRBV12-3 or TRBV12-4 to TRBJ2-7; 15 nucleotides agree with TRBD2. Germline trimming cut 4 bases from V and 0 bases from J; bases unmatched to any gene: 19. This CDR3 has 22 residues. DNA of the CDR3: TGTGCCAGCAGTTATCAGCGACACCCTTACGGGACTAGCGGGGGGCCCTCCTACGAGCAGTACTTC. Protein product: CASSYQRHPYGTSGGPSYEQYF.

This rearrangement joins TRBV19 to TRBJ2-3; D possibly corresponds to TRBD2 (5 bases). The CDR3 length is 15 residues. V lost 3 bases to trimming and J lost 0 bases, with 10 bases between them. Germline V gene sequence: CDR1 LNHDA, CDR2 SQIVND (reference sequence). The CDR3 region has the DNA TGTGCCAGTAGTATTGTCAGCGGTAGCACAGATACGCAGTATTTT. This translates into CASSIVSGSTDTQYF.

This clonotype showed up just a few times. The CDR3 DNA sequence: TGTGCCAGCAACCCCAGGGAGGGTTCCTACGAGCAGTACTTC. Its protein is CASNPREGSYEQYF. The rearrangement joins TRBV6-1 to TRBJ2-7; 7 bases are a match to TRBD2. Looked up from germline, CDR1 is MNHNS and CDR2 is SASEGT. The length of the CDR3 is 14 residues. V gave up 7 bases and J gave up 1 base; unmatched junction bases: 7.

This clonotype came up many times. The V call is TRBV30, the J call TRBJ1-5; 8 bases align to TRBD1. Germline assignment: CDR1 GTSNPN and CDR2 SVGIG (reference sequence). This CDR3 comprises 14 residues. V shed 5 bases and J 1 base; nucleotides not matched to a gene: 4. CDR3 DNA sequence: TGTGCCTGGTCGACAGGGGAAAGCAATCAGCCCCAGCATTTT. It translates to CAWSTGESNQPQHF.

This clonotype was recorded a few times. The chain employs TRBV12-3 or TRBV12-4 and TRBJ2-7; D is ambiguous. Trimming removed 6 bases from V and 4 bases from J, with 13 bases in between. This CDR3 spans 13 amino acids. CDR3 in DNA: TGTGCCAGCAGGACCGGGTTGGGGTACGAGCAGTACTTC. Protein sequence: CASRTGLGYEQYF.

V gene TRBV6-1 combines with J gene TRBJ1-5; possibly TRBD1 for D (6 bases). Deletions cut 6 bases from V and 7 bases from J, with 19 bases between. This CDR3 has 15 amino acids. Germline CDR1 reads MNHNS; CDR2 reads SASEGT. The CDR3, as DNA: TGTGCCAGCAGCCTGGAGGGAGGGGGGAGGCAGCCCCAGCATTTT. Translation gives CASSLEGGGRQPQHF.

This clonotype was recorded at least ten times. This chain joins TRBV11-1 and TRBJ2-1; 10 nucleotides line up with TRBD2. Germline CDR1 is SGHAT and CDR2 is FQDESV (reference sequence). V lost 6 bases, J lost 7 bases, and 12 bases stayed unmatched. CDR3 length: 16 amino acids. The CDR3 DNA reads as TGTGCCAGCAGACAAAAAGCGGGAGGGCCGCGAAATGAGCAGTTCTTC. Translation: CASRQKAGGPRNEQFF.

This clonotype occurred many times. CDR3 sequence (DNA): TGTGCCAGCTACTCCCCTTCGCGGGGCGCAGAGACCCAGTACTTC. Translation gives CASYSPSRGAETQYF. This chain uses TRBV2 with TRBJ2-5; TRBD2 might be the D (6 bases). V lost 8 bases and J 4 bases, leaving 20 bases between the germline ends. CDR1 is SNHLY and CDR2 is FYNNEI in the germline V gene. The CDR3 length is 15 residues.

This clonotype was counted many times. V usage is TRBV20-1 and J usage is TRBJ2-1; either TRBD1 or TRBD2 may fit D (5 bases each). V lost 2 bases and J 6 bases, leaving 20 bases between the germline ends. The CDR3 has 16 residues. Germline V gene lookup returns CDR1 DFQATT and CDR2 SNEGSKA (reference sequence). CDR3 DNA: TGCAGTGCTAGACGTACCGGGGCAGGGTTCGTCAATGAGCAGTTCTTC. This encodes CSARRTGAGFVNEQFF.

This clonotype was detected many times. The chain couples TRBV28 to TRBJ2-7; 7 bases line up with TRBD2. V shed 3 bases and J 5 bases; nucleotides not matched to a gene: 10. The CDR3 loop spans 15 amino acids. CDR1 and CDR2 (germline): MDHEN, SYDVKM. The chain's CDR3 is CASSFRGGSRHEQYF. CDR3 DNA: TGTGCCAGCAGTTTTCGCGGCGGGAGCCGCCACGAGCAGTACTTC. The complete variable domain, with remaining parts taken from reference TRBV28 and TRBJ2-7, reads DVKVTQSSRYLVKRTGEKVFLECVQDMDHENMFWYRQDPGLGLRLIYFSYDVKMKEKGDIPEGYSVSREKKERFSLILESASTNQTSMYLCASSFRGGSRHEQYFGPGTRLTVT.

This sequence joins TRBV3-1 and TRBJ1-6; D unresolved. In germline, CDR1 is LGHDT, CDR2 YNNKEL (reference sequence). Trimming removed 6 bases from V and 7 bases from J, with 16 bases in between. The CDR3 covers 15 residues. This CDR3 reads CASSSPEAENSPLHF. CDR3 nucleotide sequence: TGTGCCAGCAGTAGTCCAGAAGCGGAGAATTCACCCCTCCACTTT.

The V gene is TRBV9, the J gene TRBJ2-3, with 8 bases matching TRBD2. The V gene end was trimmed by 0 bases and the J gene end by 2 bases; junction bases not matched to a gene: 5. CDR3 size: 16 residues. CDR1 is SGDLS, CDR2 YYNGEE, per germline. The CDR3 coding sequence is TGTGCCAGCAGCGTAGGAAATAGCGGGGACACAGATACGCAGTATTTT. It specifies CASSVGNSGDTDTQYF.

This clonotype was picked up many times. This sequence joins TRBV3-1 and TRBJ2-1; 8 bases align to TRBD1. CDR1 is LGHDT, CDR2 YNNKEL, per germline (reference sequence). Trimming cost V 1 base and J 11 bases; bases outside gene matches: 7. This CDR3 has 14 residues. The CDR3 nucleotides read TGTGCCAGCAGCCAAGGGACAGGGTGGGAAAAGCAGTTCTTC. It yields the protein CASSQGTGWEKQFF.

The chain employs TRBV6-2 or TRBV6-3 and TRBJ1-1; 8 positions agree with TRBD1. The CDR3 is 14 amino acids. Losses at the gene ends were 6 bases for V and 3 bases for J; bases not matched to a gene: 6. The germline CDR1 and CDR2 sequences are MNHEY and SVGEGT. The CDR3 nucleotides read TGTGCCAGCAGCGACAGGGGCGGCTACACTGAAGCTTTCTTT. It is translated as CASSDRGGYTEAFF.

This clonotype was found many times. The chain couples TRBV13 to TRBJ2-1; D remains ambiguous. This CDR3 has 18 residues. Germline loops: CDR1 PRHDT, CDR2 FYEKMQ (reference sequence). Trimming shortened V by 1 base and J by 9 bases, and 25 bases separated the two germline ends. DNA for the CDR3: TGTGCCAGCAGCTTAGTCGCTCGGGTAGACACGGTCCAGAGTGAGCAGTTCTTC. Encoded protein: CASSLVARVDTVQSEQFF. Full variable domain (remainder filled in from reference TRBV13 and TRBJ2-1): AAGVIQSPRHLIKEKRETATLKCYPIPRHDTVYWYQQGPGQDPQFLISFYEKMQSDKGSIPDRFSAQQFSDYHSELNMSSLELGDSALYFCASSLVARVDTVQSEQFFGPGTRLTVL.

Only a few counts were recorded for this clonotype. V usage is TRBV20-1 and J usage is TRBJ2-2; TRBD2 aligns across 11 bases. The CDR3 is made up of 14 amino acids. V lost 4 bases and J lost 4; bases outside the gene matches: 2. Per the germline V gene, CDR1 is DFQATT and CDR2 is SNEGSKA (reference sequence). The CDR3 DNA reads as TGCAGTGCTACGGGGACTAGCGGCACCGGGGAGCTGTTTTTT. Protein product: CSATGTSGTGELFF.

V and J are TRBV29-1 and TRBJ1-2; the match to TRBD1 covers 7 bases. The V and J ends lost 6 bases and 8 bases, in that order; junction bases with no gene match: 12. Per the germline V gene, CDR1 is SQVTM and CDR2 is ANQGSEA. The length of the CDR3 is 13 residues. The CDR3: CSVPTKGAEGYTF. The CDR3 region has the DNA TGCAGCGTCCCCACGAAGGGGGCTGAGGGCTACACCTTC.

This clonotype came up many times. The chain has TRBV10-2 and TRBJ2-5, with TRBD2 matching over 7 bases. Germline assignment: CDR1 WSHSY and CDR2 SAAADI. The length of the CDR3 is 14 residues. The V segment lost 0 bases and the J segment 4 bases; nucleotides outside the gene matches: 2. The CDR3 DNA is TGCGCCAGCAGTGAGTCAGGGAGGGGAGAGACCCAGTACTTC. Translation: CASSESGRGETQYF.

The chain has TRBV28 and TRBJ2-1; possible D gene TRBD1, 6 bases. The CDR3 is made up of 14 amino acids. V was cut by 5 bases and J by 8 bases, with 16 bases left in between. The germline V gene has CDR1 MDHEN and CDR2 SYDVKM. The CDR3 is CASSIPGTIDEQFF. The CDR3 nucleotides are TGTGCCAGCAGTATTCCCGGGACAATCGATGAGCAGTTCTTC.

This clonotype was seen only a few times. The gene calls are TRBV20-1 and TRBJ1-2, with D possibly TRBD1 on 5 matching bases. The V end was cut by 6 bases, the J end by 4 bases, with 15 bases between. The V gene's germline CDR1 is DFQATT and CDR2 SNEGSKA (reference sequence). The CDR3 contains 13 residues. CDR3 bases: TGCAGTGCGAAGATCCCAGGGTTCTATGGCTACACCTTC. It yields the protein CSAKIPGFYGYTF.

This chain links TRBV5-5 with TRBJ1-3; TRBD1 might be the D (5 bases). Germline CDR1 reads SGHKS; CDR2 reads YYEKEE (reference sequence). Trimming removed 2 bases at V and 4 bases at J, with 10 bases between. The CDR3 is 14 amino acids. The CDR3 region has the DNA TGTGCCAGCAGCTTCAGGGAGACAGGAAACACCATATATTTT. Translated: CASSFRETGNTIYF.

This rearrangement joins TRBV30 to TRBJ2-7; 10 bases fit TRBD1. Germline-derived CDR1 and CDR2 are GTSNPN and SVGIG (reference sequence). CDR3 length: 14 residues. Trimming cost V 4 bases and J 3 bases; bases outside gene matches: 6. CDR3 region: CAWTPGTGDYEQYF. The CDR3 bases are TGTGCCTGGACCCCCGGGACAGGGGACTACGAGCAGTACTTC.

This chain uses TRBV20-1 with TRBJ1-1; no firm D call. CDR3 size: 13 residues. Deletions cut 3 bases from V and 1 base from J, with 9 bases between. Germline V gene data show CDR1 as DFQATT and CDR2 as SNEGSKA (reference sequence). The CDR3 region is CSASLQQNTEAFF. CDR3 bases: TGCAGTGCTAGCCTCCAACAGAACACTGAAGCTTTCTTT.

The sample holds many counts of this clonotype. DNA of the CDR3: TGTGCCTGGAGAGGTGGCGGGTACAATGAGCAGTTCTTC. Encoded protein: CAWRGGGYNEQFF. The V call is TRBV30, the J call TRBJ2-1, with D perhaps matching TRBD2 (5 bases). Trimming left V 3 bases short and J 4 bases short, with 10 bases between. The CDR3 is made up of 13 amino acids. The germline gives CDR1 GTSNPN, CDR2 SVGIG (reference sequence).

Ten or more counts support this clonotype. The genes are TRBV10-1 and TRBJ2-3; the D gene is possibly TRBD2 (5 bases). Germline V gene sequence: CDR1 WNHNN, CDR2 SYGVQD (reference sequence). This CDR3 has 15 amino acids. With 0 bases removed from V and 0 bases from J, the gap between germline ends came to 7 bases. CDR3 sequence reads: CASSESLASTDTQYF. In nucleotides, the CDR3 is TGCGCCAGCAGTGAGTCTCTAGCTAGCACAGATACGCAGTATTTT.

This sequence joins TRBV5-1 and TRBJ1-2, with 12 bases fitting TRBD1. Trimming took 1 base from V and 6 from J; bases not matched to a gene: 13. Germline values: CDR1 SGHRS, CDR2 YFSETQ. CDR3 length: 18 amino acids. The CDR3 sequence is CASSLIWDRGHPGNGYTF. DNA for the CDR3: TGCGCCAGCAGCTTGATATGGGACAGGGGGCACCCAGGGAATGGCTACACCTTC.